One sample yielded the 18 T cell receptor beta chains listed below, sequenced in a study of T cells in Graves' hyperthyroidism and ophthalmopathy. Amplification targeted TCR beta CDR3 regions from RNA transcripts. When the TCR CDR3 underwent first-round RT-PCR, the HTBI primer set was used. MiXCR was run by TCRdb on the multiplex PCR reads, yielding one entry per CDR3 protein. There are some 740,000 distinct CDR3 sequences in the sample; around 15% occur only once, and 10% to 13% lies in the top ten. The sample taken for sequencing was blood. The receptors come from a woman between 18 and 29 years old with Graves' hyperthyroidism.

V usage is TRBV5-1 and J usage is TRBJ2-7, with 7 bases matching TRBD1. The germline V gene encodes CDR1 SGHRS and CDR2 YFSETQ. With V trimmed by 0 bases and J by 3 bases, 12 bases remained unmatched. The CDR3 length is 17 residues. The CDR3 DNA reads TGCGCCAGCAGCTTGGACCCTCGACAGGGAAGGGACTACGAGCAGTACTTC. Protein product: CASSLDPRQGRDYEQYF.

As regards this clonotype: Possible read error: a much larger clone is one base away. This chain joins TRBV3-1 and TRBJ2-1; D gene ambiguous. Germline-derived CDR1 and CDR2 are LGHDT and YNNKEL (reference sequence). The CDR3 sequence is 11 residues long. Trimming pared 6 bases from V and 8 bases from J, leaving 8 bases between. Written as DNA, the CDR3 is TGTGCCAGCAGTCACCCCGATGAGCAGTTCTTC. It codes for CASSHPDEQFF.

This clonotype was seen many times. The rearrangement joins TRBV18 to TRBJ1-4; no definite D call. V lost 2 bases and J 7 bases, leaving 11 bases between the germline ends. Germline CDR1 and CDR2: KGHSH and LQKENI. This CDR3 contains 14 residues. The CDR3 loop reads CASSPDLGIEKLFF. DNA of the CDR3: TGTGCCAGCTCACCAGACCTTGGGATTGAAAAACTGTTTTTT. Drawing the rest from reference TRBV18 and TRBJ1-4, the complete variable domain is NAGVMQNPRHLVRRRGQEARLRCSPMKGHSHVYWYRQLPEEGLKFMVYLQKENIIDESGMPKERFSAEFPKEGPSILRIQQVVRGDSAAYFCASSPDLGIEKLFFGSGTQLSVL.

This clonotype was recorded at least ten times. V and J are TRBV6-2 or TRBV6-3 and TRBJ1-1; 10 bases are a match to TRBD1. CDR3 size: 16 residues. The germline gives CDR1 MNHEY, CDR2 SVGEGT. The junction had 4 bases not matched to a gene; V was cut back by 2 bases and J by 1 base. Here the CDR3 DNA reads TGTGCCAGCAGTTACGGGACAGGGGTGACGAACACTGAAGCTTTCTTT. Translating gives CASSYGTGVTNTEAFF.

The sample holds a few counts of this clonotype. The chain couples TRBV29-1 to TRBJ2-5; no clear D gene. CDR1 is SQVTM and CDR2 is ANQGSEA in the germline V gene. Trimming stripped 2 bases from V and 5 bases from J, with 9 bases between. This CDR3 spans 12 amino acids. The CDR3 nucleotides are TGCAGCGTTGAAATAGGGCGCGAGACCCAGTACTTC. Residues: CSVEIGRETQYF.

To note about this clonotype: The junction does not match germline at one end; this may be a read error. The chain links TRBV7-8 to TRBJ2-1; D unresolved. Germline CDR1 reads SGHVS; CDR2 reads FQNEAQ. This CDR3 is built from 15 residues. CDR3 coding DNA: TGTGCCAGCAGCTCCTATTCAAGCTCCCACAATGAGCAGTTCTTC. Its protein product is CASSSYSSSHNEQFF.

The chain joins TRBV6-5 to TRBJ2-7; D ambiguous. The CDR3 sequence is 13 residues long. Germline values: CDR1 MNHEY, CDR2 SVGAGI. The V gene lost 0 bases and the J gene lost 5 bases, with 8 bases spanning the gap. The CDR3 DNA reads TGTGCCAGCAGTTACTCGACGAGGAACGAGCAGTACTTC. It yields the protein CASSYSTRNEQYF.

Written as DNA, the CDR3 is TGTGCCAGCAGCCGGGAACAGGGGGCGAGAGGCTACACCTTC. Protein sequence: CASSREQGARGYTF. The J gene is TRBJ1-2, the V gene TRBV5-4; 9 bases agree with TRBD1. Germline V gives CDR1 SGHNT, CDR2 YYREEE (reference sequence). V lost 4 bases to trimming and J lost 8 bases; unmatched junction nucleotides: 9. The CDR3 has 14 amino acids.

Turning to this clonotype: This sequence may be a read error, since a much larger clone differs from it by one base. This rearrangement joins TRBV18 to TRBJ2-5; D tentatively fits TRBD1 or TRBD2 (5 bases each). Matching the DNA end better, TRBJ2-1 makes the J call doubtful. The germline V gene encodes CDR1 KGHSH and CDR2 LQKENI. The CDR3 has 12 amino acids. CDR3 in DNA: TGTGCCAGCTCACCTATCAGGGAGACCCAGTTCTTC. This codes for CASSPIRETQFF.

This clonotype came up many times. V gene TRBV11-2 combines with J gene TRBJ2-3, with a weak D call TRBD2 (5 bases). The V and J ends lost 0 bases and 1 base respectively, with 17 bases between them. CDR1 SGHAT and CDR2 FQNNGV come from the germline V gene. The CDR3 is 18 residues long. The chain's CDR3 is CASSLEPLVGVGTDTQYF. The DNA for the CDR3 is TGTGCCAGCAGCTTAGAGCCATTAGTGGGAGTGGGCACAGATACGCAGTATTTT.

The sample holds many counts of this clonotype. The chain's CDR3 is CSARARDRSYEQYF. In DNA form, the CDR3 reads TGCAGTGCTAGAGCGCGGGACCGCTCCTACGAGCAGTACTTC. The V call is TRBV20-1, the J call TRBJ2-7, with D maybe TRBD2 (6 bases). The CDR3 runs 14 residues. CDR1 DFQATT and CDR2 SNEGSKA come from the germline V gene (reference sequence). The V and J ends lost 1 base and 0 bases respectively, with 10 bases between them.

This chain connects TRBV6-2 or TRBV6-3 to TRBJ2-1, with TRBD2 matching 11 bases. After removal of 0 bases from V and 9 bases from J, the junction contained 10 bases not matched to a gene. The length of the CDR3 is 17 residues. Germline CDR1 is MNHEY and CDR2 is SVGEGT. The chain's CDR3 is CASSYSDSGRVLGEQFF. CDR3 bases: TGTGCCAGCAGTTACTCGGATAGCGGGAGGGTTTTGGGTGAGCAGTTCTTC.

This clonotype was found a few times. This chain connects TRBV5-1 to TRBJ2-7; tentative D call: TRBD1 (5 bases). CDR3 length: 14 amino acids. V was shortened by 4 bases and J by 2 bases, with 13 bases between the two germline ends. Germline V gene data show CDR1 as SGHRS and CDR2 as YFSETQ. DNA for the CDR3: TGCGCCAGCAGCCCGATGACAGACCCCTACGAGCAGTACTTC. It specifies CASSPMTDPYEQYF.

CDR3 nucleotides: TGCAGCGTTGTGGTTCTGGGTCAGGATGAGCAGTTCTTC. Its translation: CSVVVLGQDEQFF. The chain links TRBV29-1 to TRBJ2-1; D gene ambiguous. Germline V CDR1 and CDR2: SQVTM, ANQGSEA. This CDR3 has 13 residues. The germline V and J ends were trimmed by 4 bases and 8 bases, with 15 bases remaining between them.

This clonotype was counted ten times or more. The genes are TRBV11-2 and TRBJ2-7; TRBD2 matches 8 bases. After removal of 6 bases from V and 3 bases from J, the junction contained 10 bases not matched to a gene. Germline V CDR1 and CDR2: SGHAT, FQNNGV. The CDR3 runs 15 residues. The DNA for the CDR3 is TGTGCCAGCAGAGGGATCGGGACTAGAGTCTACGAGCAGTACTTC. It encodes CASRGIGTRVYEQYF.

This clonotype has a handful of counts. V gene TRBV19 combines with J gene TRBJ2-1; D gene uncertain. Germline CDR1 and CDR2: LNHDA and SQIVND (reference sequence). This CDR3 is 13 amino acids long. Trimming removed 1 base at V and 6 bases at J, with 7 bases between. The CDR3 spells CASSIGGGNEQFF. The CDR3 coding sequence is TGTGCCAGTAGTATAGGAGGCGGCAATGAGCAGTTCTTC.

This clonotype was detected many times. This rearrangement joins TRBV6-1 to TRBJ1-4; D is unclear. V gave up 5 bases and J gave up 6 bases, with 13 bases separating them. The CDR3 length is 14 residues. Germline V gives CDR1 MNHNS, CDR2 SASEGT. The CDR3 spells CASSSTDGYEKLFF. CDR3 nucleotide sequence: TGTGCCAGCAGTTCCACAGACGGATATGAAAAACTGTTTTTT.

This clonotype was counted ten times or more. The chain combines TRBV30 with TRBJ1-2; weak D call: TRBD1 (5 bases). Germline assignment: CDR1 GTSNPN and CDR2 SVGIG (reference sequence). The V end was cut by 7 bases, the J end by 4 bases, with 13 bases between. The CDR3 consists of 12 residues. CDR3 sequence (DNA): TGTGCCTCCGGCTCAGGGCGCTATGGCTACACCTTC. Translation: CASGSGRYGYTF.